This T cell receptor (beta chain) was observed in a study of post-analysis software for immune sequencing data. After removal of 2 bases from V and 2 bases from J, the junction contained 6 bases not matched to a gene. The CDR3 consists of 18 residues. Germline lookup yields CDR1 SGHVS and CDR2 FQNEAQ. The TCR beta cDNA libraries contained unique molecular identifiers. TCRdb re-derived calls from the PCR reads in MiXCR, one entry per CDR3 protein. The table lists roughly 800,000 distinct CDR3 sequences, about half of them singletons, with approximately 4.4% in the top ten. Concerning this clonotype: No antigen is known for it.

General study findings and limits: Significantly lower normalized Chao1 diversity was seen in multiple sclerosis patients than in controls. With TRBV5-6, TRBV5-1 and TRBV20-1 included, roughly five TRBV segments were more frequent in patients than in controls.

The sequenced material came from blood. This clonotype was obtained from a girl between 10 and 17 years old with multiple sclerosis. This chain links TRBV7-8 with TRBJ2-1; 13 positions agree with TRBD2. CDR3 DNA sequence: TGTGCCAGCAGCTTATCCGGGACTAGCGGGATCCCCTACAATGAGCAGTTCTTC. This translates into CASSLSGTSGIPYNEQFF.